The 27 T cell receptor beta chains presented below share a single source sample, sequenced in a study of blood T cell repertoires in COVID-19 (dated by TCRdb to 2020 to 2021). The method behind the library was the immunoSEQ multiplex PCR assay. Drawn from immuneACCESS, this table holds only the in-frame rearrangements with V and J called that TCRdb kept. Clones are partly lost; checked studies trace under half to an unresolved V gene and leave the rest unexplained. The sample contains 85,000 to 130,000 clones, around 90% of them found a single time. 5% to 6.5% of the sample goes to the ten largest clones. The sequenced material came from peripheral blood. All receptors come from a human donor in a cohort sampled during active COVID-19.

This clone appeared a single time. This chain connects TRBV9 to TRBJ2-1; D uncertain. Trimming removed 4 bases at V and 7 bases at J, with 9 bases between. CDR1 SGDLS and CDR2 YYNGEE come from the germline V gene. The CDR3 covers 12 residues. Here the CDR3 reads CASSSPPNEQFF. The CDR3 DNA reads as TGTGCCAGCAGCTCCCCCCCGAATGAGCAGTTCTTC.

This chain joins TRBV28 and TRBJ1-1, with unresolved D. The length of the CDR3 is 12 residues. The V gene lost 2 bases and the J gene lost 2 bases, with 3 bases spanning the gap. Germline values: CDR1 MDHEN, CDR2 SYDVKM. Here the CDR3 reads CASSLVNTEAFF. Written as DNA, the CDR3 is TGTGCCAGCAGTTTAGTAAACACTGAAGCTTTCTTT.

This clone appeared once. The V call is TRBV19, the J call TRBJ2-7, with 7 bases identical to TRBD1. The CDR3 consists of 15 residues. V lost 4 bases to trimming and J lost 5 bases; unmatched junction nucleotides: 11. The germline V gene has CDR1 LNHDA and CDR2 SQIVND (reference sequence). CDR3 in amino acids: CASSRSGQGVHEQYF. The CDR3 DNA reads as TGTGCCAGTAGTAGGTCCGGCCAGGGGGTCCACGAGCAGTACTTC.

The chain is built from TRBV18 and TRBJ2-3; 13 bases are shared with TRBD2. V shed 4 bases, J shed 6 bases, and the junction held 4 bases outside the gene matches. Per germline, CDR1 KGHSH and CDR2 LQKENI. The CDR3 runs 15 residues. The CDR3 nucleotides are TGTGCCAGCTCACAACTAGCGGGGGGGCCCGATACGCAGTATTTT. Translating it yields CASSQLAGGPDTQYF.

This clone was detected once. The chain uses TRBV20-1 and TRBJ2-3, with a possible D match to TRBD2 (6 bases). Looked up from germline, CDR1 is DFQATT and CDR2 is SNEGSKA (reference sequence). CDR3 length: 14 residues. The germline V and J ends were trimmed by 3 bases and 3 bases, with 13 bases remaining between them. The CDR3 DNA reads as TGCAGTGCTAGTCCGCATGCGGGAACAGATACGCAGTATTTT. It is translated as CSASPHAGTDTQYF.

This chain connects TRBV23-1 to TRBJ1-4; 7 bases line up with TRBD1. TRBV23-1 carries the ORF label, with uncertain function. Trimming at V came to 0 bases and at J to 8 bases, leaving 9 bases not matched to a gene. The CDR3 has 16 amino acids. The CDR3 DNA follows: TGCGCCAGCAGTCAATCCGCAGGGGGTTCAGGGGAAAAACTGTTTTTT. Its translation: CASSQSAGGSGEKLFF.

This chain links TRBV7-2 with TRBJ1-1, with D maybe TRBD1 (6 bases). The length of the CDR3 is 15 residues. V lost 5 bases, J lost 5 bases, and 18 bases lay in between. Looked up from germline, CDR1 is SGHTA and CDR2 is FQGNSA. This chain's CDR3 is CASSVGGGAVTEAFF. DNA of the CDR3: TGTGCCAGCAGCGTGGGCGGGGGCGCAGTAACTGAAGCTTTCTTT.

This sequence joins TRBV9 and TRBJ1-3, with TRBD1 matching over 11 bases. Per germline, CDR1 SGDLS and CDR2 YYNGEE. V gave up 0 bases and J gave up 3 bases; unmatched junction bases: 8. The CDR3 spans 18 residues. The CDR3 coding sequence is TGTGCCAGCAGCGTAGGTGGGACAGGGGGTATCAGTGGAAACACCATATATTTT. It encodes CASSVGGTGGISGNTIYF.

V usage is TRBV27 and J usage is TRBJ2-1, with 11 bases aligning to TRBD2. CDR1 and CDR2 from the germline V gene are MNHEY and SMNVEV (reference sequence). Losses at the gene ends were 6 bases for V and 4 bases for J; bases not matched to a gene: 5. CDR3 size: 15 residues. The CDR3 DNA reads TGTGCCAGCAGAACCGGACTAGCGGGTTACAATGAGCAGTTCTTC. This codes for CASRTGLAGYNEQFF.

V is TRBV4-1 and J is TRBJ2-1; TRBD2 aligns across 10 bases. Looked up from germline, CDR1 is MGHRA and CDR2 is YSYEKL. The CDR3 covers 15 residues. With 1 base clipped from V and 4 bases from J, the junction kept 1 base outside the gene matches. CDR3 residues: CASSQVLAGYNEQFF. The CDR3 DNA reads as TGCGCCAGCAGCCAAGTACTAGCGGGGTACAATGAGCAGTTCTTC.

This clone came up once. The CDR3 loop is CASSEGRTAPGELFF. CDR3 coding DNA: TGTGCCAGCAGTGAAGGAAGGACAGCCCCCGGGGAGCTGTTTTTT. The V and J genes are TRBV2 and TRBJ2-2; TRBD1 is a possible D gene (6 bases). The CDR3 runs to 15 residues. Germline CDR1 SNHLY, CDR2 FYNNEI. V was cut by 1 base and J by 6 bases, with 12 bases left in between.

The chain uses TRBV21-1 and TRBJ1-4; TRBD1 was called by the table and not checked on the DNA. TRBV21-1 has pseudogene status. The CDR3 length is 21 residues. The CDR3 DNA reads TGTGCCAGCAGCAAAGACTGCAAACAACAGGGGGGGAATGCAACTAATGAAAAACTGTTTTTT. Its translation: CASSKDCKQQGGNATNEKLFF.

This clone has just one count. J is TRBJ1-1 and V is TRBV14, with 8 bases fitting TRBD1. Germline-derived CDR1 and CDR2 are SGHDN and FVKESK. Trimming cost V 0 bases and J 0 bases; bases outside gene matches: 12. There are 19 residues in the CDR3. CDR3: CASSQERWDRNLLNTEAFF. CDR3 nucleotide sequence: TGTGCCAGCAGCCAAGAGAGGTGGGACAGGAACCTCCTGAACACTGAAGCTTTCTTT.

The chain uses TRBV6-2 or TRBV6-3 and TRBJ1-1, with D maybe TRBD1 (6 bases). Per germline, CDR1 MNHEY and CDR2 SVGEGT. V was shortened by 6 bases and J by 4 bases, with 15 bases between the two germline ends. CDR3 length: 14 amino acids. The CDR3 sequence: CASSPPSRGTEAFF. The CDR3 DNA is TGTGCCAGCAGCCCCCCCAGCAGGGGCACTGAAGCTTTCTTT.

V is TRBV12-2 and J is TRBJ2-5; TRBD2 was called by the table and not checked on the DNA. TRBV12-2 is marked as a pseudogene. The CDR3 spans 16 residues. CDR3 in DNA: TGTGCAAGTCGCTTAACGAAGGGGGGGTACCAAGAGACCCAGTACTTC. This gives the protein CASRLTKGGYQETQYF.

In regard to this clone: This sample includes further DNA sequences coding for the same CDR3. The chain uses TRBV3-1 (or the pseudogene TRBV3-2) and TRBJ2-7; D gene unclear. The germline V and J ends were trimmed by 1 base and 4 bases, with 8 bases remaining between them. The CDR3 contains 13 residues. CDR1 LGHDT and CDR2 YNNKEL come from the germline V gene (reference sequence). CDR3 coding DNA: TGTGCCAGCAGCCAAGCCCGAGGATACGAGCAGTACTTC. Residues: CASSQARGYEQYF.

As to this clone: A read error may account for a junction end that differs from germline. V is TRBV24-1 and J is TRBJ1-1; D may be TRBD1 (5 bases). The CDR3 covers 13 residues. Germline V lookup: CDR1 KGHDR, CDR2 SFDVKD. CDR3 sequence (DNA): TGTGCCACCAGTGATTTGGGGGGGACTGGAGCTTTCTTT. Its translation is CATSDLGGTGAFF.

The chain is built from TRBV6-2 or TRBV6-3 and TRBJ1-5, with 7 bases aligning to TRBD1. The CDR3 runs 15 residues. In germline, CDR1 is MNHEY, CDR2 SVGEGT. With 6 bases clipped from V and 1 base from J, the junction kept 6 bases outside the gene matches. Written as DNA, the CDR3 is TGTGCCAGCAGGCCTACGGGACAGAGCAATCAGCCCCAGCATTTT. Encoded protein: CASRPTGQSNQPQHF.

The CDR3 DNA reads as TGCGCCAGCAGCCTCCTTTTGGGGGGGATCTACGAGCAGTACTTC. Protein sequence: CASSLLLGGIYEQYF. The chain couples TRBV5-1 to TRBJ2-7, with TRBD2 identical over 7 bases. Germline CDR1 reads SGHRS; CDR2 reads YFSETQ. The trim removed 4 bases at V and 3 bases at J, leaving 10 bases unmatched. The CDR3 runs 15 residues.

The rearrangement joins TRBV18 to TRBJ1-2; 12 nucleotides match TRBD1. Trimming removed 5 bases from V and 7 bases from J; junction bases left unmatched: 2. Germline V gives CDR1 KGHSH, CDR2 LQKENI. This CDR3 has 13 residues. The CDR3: CASSGGQGAGYTF. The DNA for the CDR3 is TGTGCCAGCTCAGGGGGACAGGGGGCTGGCTACACCTTC.

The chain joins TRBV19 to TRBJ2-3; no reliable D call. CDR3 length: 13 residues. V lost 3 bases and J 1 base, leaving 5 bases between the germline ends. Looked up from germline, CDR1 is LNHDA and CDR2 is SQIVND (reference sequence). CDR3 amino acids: CASSMLGTDTQYF. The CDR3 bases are TGTGCCAGTAGTATGTTAGGCACAGATACGCAGTATTTT.

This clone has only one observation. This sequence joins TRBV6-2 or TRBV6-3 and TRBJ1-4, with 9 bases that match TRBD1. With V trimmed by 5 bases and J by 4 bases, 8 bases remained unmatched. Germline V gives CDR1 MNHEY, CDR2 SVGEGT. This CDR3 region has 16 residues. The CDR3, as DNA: TGTGCCAGCAGTCGAAGACCGGGACAGGGTAATGAAAAACTGTTTTTT. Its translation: CASSRRPGQGNEKLFF.

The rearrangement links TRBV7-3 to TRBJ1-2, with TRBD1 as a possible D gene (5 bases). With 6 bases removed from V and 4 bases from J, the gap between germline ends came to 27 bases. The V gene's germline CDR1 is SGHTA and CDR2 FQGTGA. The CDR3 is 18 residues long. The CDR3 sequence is CASSYEPWRQISSYGYTF. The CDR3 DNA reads TGTGCCAGCAGTTACGAGCCGTGGAGACAGATCTCCTCCTATGGCTACACCTTC. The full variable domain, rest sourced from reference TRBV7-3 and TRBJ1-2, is GAGVSQTPSNKVTEKGKYVELRCDPISGHTALYWYRQSLGQGPEFLIYFQGTGAADDSGLPNDRFFAVRPEGSVSTLKIQRTERGDSAVYLCASSYEPWRQISSYGYTFGSGTRLTVV.

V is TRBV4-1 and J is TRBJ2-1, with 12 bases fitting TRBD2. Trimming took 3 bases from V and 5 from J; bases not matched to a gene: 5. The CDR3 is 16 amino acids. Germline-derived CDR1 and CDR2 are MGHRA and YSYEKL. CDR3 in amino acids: CASSHPLAGGNNEQFF. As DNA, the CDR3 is TGCGCCAGCAGCCATCCTCTAGCGGGAGGGAACAATGAGCAGTTCTTC.

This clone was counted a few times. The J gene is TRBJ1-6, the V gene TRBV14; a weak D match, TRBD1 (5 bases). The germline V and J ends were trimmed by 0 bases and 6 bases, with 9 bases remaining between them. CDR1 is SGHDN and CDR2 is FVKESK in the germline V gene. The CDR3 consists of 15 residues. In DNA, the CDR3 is TGTGCCAGCAGCCAAGATTTGACAGTTAATTCACCCCTCCACTTT. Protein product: CASSQDLTVNSPLHF.

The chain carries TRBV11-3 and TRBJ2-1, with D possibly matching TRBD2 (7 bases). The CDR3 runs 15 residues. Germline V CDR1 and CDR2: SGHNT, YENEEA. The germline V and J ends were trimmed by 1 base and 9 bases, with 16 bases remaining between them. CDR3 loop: CASSLGGGRGGEQFF. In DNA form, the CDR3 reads TGTGCCAGCAGCTTAGGAGGCGGGAGAGGGGGTGAGCAGTTCTTC.

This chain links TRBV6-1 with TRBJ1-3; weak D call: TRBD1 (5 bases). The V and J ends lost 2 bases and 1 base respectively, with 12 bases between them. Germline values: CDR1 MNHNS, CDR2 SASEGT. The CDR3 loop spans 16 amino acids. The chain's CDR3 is CASSEFEGVSGNTIYF. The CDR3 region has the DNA TGTGCCAGCAGTGAATTTGAAGGGGTTTCTGGAAACACCATATATTTT.